These 26 T cell receptor beta chains were sequenced from one sample in a study of cytomegalovirus exposure and HLA in healthy donors. PCR was performed using 60 Vbeta and 13 Jbeta primers. Clones were sequenced by immunoSEQ multiplex PCR, and TCRdb holds only the in-frame ones, with some missing. Among about 170,000 clones listed, approximately 81% were seen once. The specimen was PBMCs. The receptors were sampled from a male donor in good health and CMV-seronegative.

This chain connects TRBV2 to TRBJ2-3; no definite D call. From germline, CDR1 is SNHLY and CDR2 FYNNEI. Trimming stripped 7 bases from V and 2 bases from J, with 19 bases between. The CDR3 sequence is 16 residues long. The DNA for the CDR3 is TGTGCCAGCACTCTGCCCGAGGATTGGAACACAGATACGCAGTATTTT. This codes for CASTLPEDWNTDTQYF.

The rearrangement links TRBV7-3 to TRBJ2-5; D is possibly TRBD2 (6 bases). TRBJ2-7 matches the DNA end more closely, so the J call is doubtful. Germline lookup yields CDR1 SGHTA and CDR2 FQGTGA. This CDR3 comprises 14 residues. CDR3 DNA: TGTGCCAGCAGCTTAACGGGAGGACTCTACGAGCAGTACTTC. Its protein product is CASSLTGGLYEQYF.

The rearrangement joins TRBV7-9 to TRBJ1-1; a possible D gene is TRBD1 (6 bases). The CDR3 runs 14 residues. The germline V and J ends were trimmed by 5 bases and 8 bases, with 18 bases remaining between them. Per germline, CDR1 SEHNR and CDR2 FQNEAQ (reference sequence). CDR3 residues: CASSDTGTWLEAFF. The CDR3, as DNA: TGTGCCAGCAGCGACACCGGGACATGGCTCGAAGCTTTCTTT.

This clone was counted a single time. The chain combines TRBV14 with TRBJ1-2, with a possible D match to TRBD1 (6 bases). The V and J ends lost 4 bases and 6 bases respectively, with 12 bases between them. The CDR3 runs to 13 residues. The V gene's germline CDR1 is SGHDN and CDR2 FVKESK. This CDR3 is CASSPRGGDGYTF. CDR3 DNA sequence: TGTGCCAGCAGCCCACGAGGGGGAGATGGCTACACCTTC.

This clone has just one count. The genes are TRBV18 and TRBJ2-1; 12 nucleotides agree with TRBD1. Germline lookup yields CDR1 KGHSH and CDR2 LQKENI. V dropped 2 bases and J dropped 8; count of bases not matched to a gene: 4. The CDR3 extends over 15 amino acids. CDR3 in DNA: TGTGCCAGCTCACCATCGGGACAGGGGGCTGATGAGCAGTTCTTC. Translated: CASSPSGQGADEQFF.

V is TRBV5-1 and J is TRBJ2-3, with 12 bases lining up with TRBD2. The J segment lost 2 bases and the V segment lost 2 bases, leaving 9 bases of the junction unmatched. The CDR3 sequence is 18 residues long. Germline V gene sequence: CDR1 SGHRS, CDR2 YFSETQ. Written as DNA, the CDR3 is TGCGCCAGCAGCTTAAGCGCTAGCGGGGGGGCCGCCACAGATACGCAGTATTTT. It encodes CASSLSASGGAATDTQYF.

J is TRBJ2-3 and V is TRBV2; TRBD2 might be the D (6 bases). The CDR3 sequence is 14 residues long. Looked up from germline, CDR1 is SNHLY and CDR2 is FYNNEI. Deletions cut 8 bases from V and 0 bases from J, with 12 bases between. CDR3 DNA: TGTGCCAGCCGGACTATTCGTAGCACAGATACGCAGTATTTT. Translating gives CASRTIRSTDTQYF. The variable domain in full, completed from reference TRBV2 and TRBJ2-3, reads EPEVTQTPSHQVTQMGQEVILRCVPISNHLYFYWYRQILGQKVEFLVSFYNNEISEKSEIFDDQFSVERPDGSNFTLKIRSTKLEDSAMYFCASRTIRSTDTQYFGPGTRLTVL.

The chain recombines TRBV27 with TRBJ2-7; 7 bases agree with TRBD1. Trimming cost V 7 bases and J 8 bases; bases outside gene matches: 11. This CDR3 is 13 amino acids long. CDR1 and CDR2 from the germline V gene are MNHEY and SMNVEV (reference sequence). This chain's CDR3 is CASMPLIQGKQYF. CDR3 bases: TGTGCCAGCATGCCGCTTATACAGGGGAAGCAGTACTTC.

The chain recombines TRBV27 with TRBJ1-5, with D perhaps matching TRBD1 (5 bases). The V end was cut by 5 bases, the J end by 5 bases, with 13 bases between. Per the germline V gene, CDR1 is MNHEY and CDR2 is SMNVEV (reference sequence). The CDR3 length is 14 residues. CDR3 nucleotide sequence: TGTGCCAGCAGTGCCCAGGGTAAGGATCAGCCCCAGCATTTT. Amino acids: CASSAQGKDQPQHF.

This chain uses TRBV29-1 with TRBJ2-7; D unresolved. Between the trimmed V and J ends, which lost 2 bases and 3 bases, there was a span of 5 bases. Looked up from germline, CDR1 is SQVTM and CDR2 is ANQGSEA. This CDR3 region has 11 residues. The CDR3 DNA is TGCAGCGTTGAAATAGACTACGAGCAGTACTTC. It is translated as CSVEIDYEQYF.

This chain links TRBV5-1 with TRBJ2-7; D might be TRBD1 (6 bases). Trimming took off 4 bases at V and 2 bases at J, with 19 bases between the two ends. This CDR3 spans 16 amino acids. The germline V gene has CDR1 SGHRS and CDR2 YFSETQ. CDR3 region: CASSPTLTGNTYEQYF. Here the CDR3 DNA reads TGCGCCAGCAGCCCAACTTTAACAGGGAATACCTACGAGCAGTACTTC.

This clone has a single count. V is TRBV7-9 and J is TRBJ2-2, with 12 bases aligning to TRBD2. This CDR3 is 15 amino acids long. The trim removed 5 bases at V and 6 bases at J, leaving 4 bases unmatched. Germline-derived CDR1 and CDR2 are SEHNR and FQNEAQ (reference sequence). The CDR3 here is CASSPPSGRAGELFF. In DNA form, the CDR3 reads TGTGCCAGCAGCCCCCCTAGCGGGAGGGCCGGGGAGCTGTTTTTT. The variable domain in full, completed from reference TRBV7-9 and TRBJ2-2, reads DTGVSQNPRHKITKRGQNVTFRCDPISEHNRLYWYRQTLGQGPEFLTYFQNEAQLEKSRLLSDRFSAERPKGSFSTLEIQRTEQGDSAMYLCASSPPSGRAGELFFGEGSRLTVL.

This rearrangement joins TRBV11-2 to TRBJ2-7; D is possibly TRBD2 (6 bases). The ends were cut back, 4 bases at V and 2 bases at J, with 12 bases in the middle. CDR1 and CDR2 from the germline V gene are SGHAT and FQNNGV. CDR3 length equals 14 residues. The CDR3 DNA sequence: TGTGCCAGCAGCTCAATCCGCGGGACCTACGAGCAGTACTTC. Amino acids: CASSSIRGTYEQYF. Drawing the rest from reference TRBV11-2 and TRBJ2-7, the complete variable domain is EAGVAQSPRYKIIEKRQSVAFWCNPISGHATLYWYQQILGQGPKLLIQFQNNGVVDDSQLPKDRFSAERLKGVDSTLKIQPAKLEDSAVYLCASSSIRGTYEQYFGPGTRLTVT.

This chain links TRBV7-3 with TRBJ2-2, with D tentatively TRBD1 (5 bases). V lost 5 bases to trimming and J lost 6 bases, with 7 bases between them. Per germline, CDR1 SGHTA and CDR2 FQGTGA. This CDR3 has 12 amino acids. CDR3 residues: CASSPGSGELFF. As DNA, the CDR3 is TGTGCCAGCAGCCCAGGGTCCGGGGAGCTGTTTTTT. The full variable domain, rest sourced from reference TRBV7-3 and TRBJ2-2, is GAGVSQTPSNKVTEKGKYVELRCDPISGHTALYWYRQSLGQGPEFLIYFQGTGAADDSGLPNDRFFAVRPEGSVSTLKIQRTERGDSAVYLCASSPGSGELFFGEGSRLTVL.

CDR3 sequence: CASTPAGPPPENEQFF. The CDR3 coding sequence is TGCGCCAGCACCCCCGCCGGTCCGCCACCCGAGAATGAGCAGTTCTTC. The chain joins TRBV5-1 to TRBJ2-1, with D unclear. V gave up 6 bases and J gave up 7 bases, with 23 bases separating them. This CDR3 is 16 amino acids long. Germline assignment: CDR1 SGHRS and CDR2 YFSETQ.

The V and J genes are TRBV4-1 and TRBJ2-5; the match to TRBD1 covers 7 bases. The V gene end was trimmed by 0 bases and the J gene end by 5 bases; junction bases not matched to a gene: 12. Germline CDR1 reads MGHRA; CDR2 reads YSYEKL. The CDR3 length is 17 residues. The CDR3 protein is CASSQDPRMTGRETQYF. The CDR3 nucleotides read TGCGCCAGCAGCCAAGATCCGAGAATGACAGGGCGCGAGACCCAGTACTTC.

This clone was counted only a few times. V gene TRBV11-1 combines with J gene TRBJ2-7; 9 bases are a match to TRBD1. The CDR3 contains 17 residues. Germline assignment: CDR1 SGHAT and CDR2 FQDESV (reference sequence). V lost 5 bases, J lost 1 base, and 12 bases stayed unmatched. CDR3 DNA sequence: TGTGCCAGCAGCCCATCCCACCCCGGGACAGGGTCCTACGAGCAGTACTTC. The encoded protein is CASSPSHPGTGSYEQYF.

The J gene is TRBJ1-2, the V gene TRBV6-5; TRBD1 matches at 7 bases. CDR3 length equals 13 residues. V trimming: 3 bases; J trimming: 8 bases; junction bases outside the gene matches: 6. Germline CDR1 reads MNHEY; CDR2 reads SVGAGI. CDR3 DNA: TGTGCCAGCAGTTATAGGGGGCTGGGCGGCTACACCTTC. As protein: CASSYRGLGGYTF.

The rearrangement links TRBV11-2 to TRBJ1-6; 8 bases fit TRBD1. V was clipped by 5 bases and J by 5 bases; unmatched bases: 5. The V gene's germline CDR1 is SGHAT and CDR2 FQNNGV. The CDR3 totals 15 residues. CDR3 residues: CASSVQGGDNSPLHF. CDR3 DNA: TGTGCCAGCAGCGTACAGGGGGGGGATAATTCACCCCTCCACTTT.

The CDR3 reads CASAAGLAGEQYF. The CDR3 DNA sequence: TGTGCCAGCGCCGCTGGACTAGCGGGCGAGCAGTACTTC. This rearrangement joins TRBV19 to TRBJ2-5; 11 bases are a match to TRBD2. The DNA matches TRBJ2-7 better at its end, which makes the J call doubtful. The CDR3 loop spans 13 amino acids. Germline CDR1 is LNHDA and CDR2 is SQIVND (reference sequence).

This clone has just a few counts. The chain joins TRBV6-1 to TRBJ2-7; TRBD2 matches 9 bases. With V trimmed by 1 base and J by 2 bases, 9 bases remained unmatched. This CDR3 is built from 17 residues. The germline V gene has CDR1 MNHNS and CDR2 SASEGT. CDR3 DNA: TGTGCCAGCAGTGAAGGATTGGGTAGCGGGGGTGCCTACGAGCAGTACTTC. Residues: CASSEGLGSGGAYEQYF.

This clone has just one count. J is TRBJ2-4 and V is TRBV14; no clear D gene. The CDR3 spans 14 residues. V dropped 1 base and J dropped 9 bases, with 13 bases sitting between them. Per the germline V gene, CDR1 is SGHDN and CDR2 is FVKESK. CDR3 sequence: CASSQGGNWVIQYF. The CDR3 coding sequence is TGTGCCAGCAGCCAAGGCGGTAATTGGGTCATTCAGTACTTC.

The chain combines TRBV18 with TRBJ1-5; D not certain. The CDR3 contains 14 residues. V was shortened by 4 bases and J by 2 bases, with 9 bases between the two germline ends. CDR1 is KGHSH, CDR2 LQKENI, per germline. This chain's CDR3 is CASSLQRGNQPQHF. The CDR3 DNA follows: TGTGCCAGCTCACTGCAGCGGGGCAATCAGCCCCAGCATTTT.

This chain connects TRBV28 to TRBJ2-5; tentatively, D is TRBD2 (6 bases). This CDR3 contains 13 residues. V shed 3 bases and J shed 4 bases, with 9 bases lying between them. The V gene's germline CDR1 is MDHEN and CDR2 SYDVKM. This CDR3 reads CASSLEGPETQYF. For the CDR3, the DNA is TGTGCCAGCAGTTTGGAGGGCCCAGAGACCCAGTACTTC.

The CDR3, as DNA: TGTGCCAGCAGCCCGGACAGGGGGGGCAATCAGCCCCAGCATTTT. The encoded protein is CASSPDRGGNQPQHF. The V gene is TRBV5-4, the J gene TRBJ1-5; 10 bases match TRBD1. J lost 2 bases, V lost 4 bases, and 3 bases had no gene match. The CDR3 has 15 residues. CDR1 SGHNT and CDR2 YYREEE come from the germline V gene (reference sequence).

This sequence joins TRBV7-2 and TRBJ1-3; no firm D call. The CDR3 totals 17 residues. Between the trimmed V and J ends, which lost 2 bases and 0 bases, there was a span of 14 bases. Germline V lookup: CDR1 SGHTA, CDR2 FQGNSA. The chain's CDR3 is CASSLRWSGSSGNTIYF. The CDR3 nucleotides read TGTGCCAGCAGCTTACGGTGGTCGGGTTCCTCTGGAAACACCATATATTTT.